The 13 T cell receptor beta chains presented below share a single source sample, sequenced in a study of blood T cells in healthy people across ages. A sample-barcoded 5' primer and a J-beta primer mix were used in a second PCR of about 7 to 12 cycles. TCRdb called the 5' RACE reads again in MiXCR, with one record for every CDR3 protein. Here the sample spans approximately 670,000 distinct CDR3 sequences, 40% to 45% being singletons. The sequenced material came from blood. Receptors originate from a man at least 80 years old in good health.

This chain uses TRBV6-1 with TRBJ2-4; 14 bases are a match to TRBD2. The closer fit of TRBJ2-7 to the DNA end suggests the J call may be wrong. The CDR3 loop spans 18 amino acids. Germline CDR1 MNHNS, CDR2 SASEGT. The CDR3 DNA sequence: TGTGCCAGTAGCCGTGGGACTAGCGGGAGCCCCCGCCCTAGCGAGCAGTACTTC. Amino acids: CASSRGTSGSPRPSEQYF.

The CDR3 DNA reads as TGCGCCAGCAGCTCAGGGAGGGCTCTCGAGCAGTACTTC. Protein product: CASSSGRALEQYF. J is TRBJ2-7 and V is TRBV5-1, with 7 bases aligning to TRBD2. J lost 6 bases, V lost 3 bases, and 6 bases had no gene match. Germline CDR1 SGHRS, CDR2 YFSETQ. The CDR3 sequence is 13 residues long.

The V gene is TRBV3-1, the J gene TRBJ2-5, with TRBD2 matching 11 bases. Germline V gene data show CDR1 as LGHDT and CDR2 as YNNKEL (reference sequence). V lost 0 bases, J lost 0 bases, and 6 bases stayed unmatched. The CDR3 is 18 amino acids. The CDR3 protein is CASSQDPTSGAYQETQYF. As DNA, the CDR3 is TGTGCCAGCAGCCAAGATCCGACTAGCGGGGCCTACCAAGAGACCCAGTACTTC.

This clonotype came up many times. The chain couples TRBV4-3 to TRBJ2-1, with D maybe TRBD1 (7 bases). Per germline, CDR1 LGHNA and CDR2 YSLEER. Trimming removed 0 bases from V and 13 bases from J, with 13 bases in between. This CDR3 spans 13 amino acids. In DNA form, the CDR3 reads TGCGCCAGCAGCCAAGAAACCAGGGGGGCACAGTTCTTC. It encodes CASSQETRGAQFF.

This chain links TRBV12-3 or TRBV12-4 with TRBJ2-2; D unclear. The CDR3 spans 14 residues. V lost 9 bases and J 0 bases, leaving 11 bases between the germline ends. The CDR3 region is CASTKASNTGELFF. CDR3 nucleotide sequence: TGTGCCAGTACGAAGGCCTCGAACACCGGGGAGCTGTTTTTT.

The genes are TRBV6-5 and TRBJ2-1; 7 nucleotides match TRBD2. CDR3 length equals 16 residues. In germline, CDR1 is MNHEY, CDR2 SVGAGI. Trimming cost V 5 bases and J 0 bases; bases outside gene matches: 7. CDR3 residues: CASSRGTTSSYNEQFF. CDR3 DNA sequence: TGTGCCAGCAGTCGAGGGACTACCAGCTCCTACAATGAGCAGTTCTTC.

This clonotype has just a few counts. The rearrangement uses TRBV6-5 and TRBJ2-7; D perhaps matches TRBD1 (8 bases). Germline V gene data show CDR1 as MNHEY and CDR2 as SVGAGI. There are 13 residues in the CDR3. Trimming stripped 8 bases from V and 5 bases from J, with 16 bases between. This chain's CDR3 is CASREDRVHEQYF. CDR3 nucleotide sequence: TGTGCCAGCCGGGAGGACAGGGTCCACGAGCAGTACTTC.

This clonotype was detected only a few times. J is TRBJ1-1 and V is TRBV9; possible D gene TRBD1, 5 bases. V lost 4 bases and J lost 1, with 17 bases in between. This CDR3 is 16 amino acids long. Per the germline V gene, CDR1 is SGDLS and CDR2 is YYNGEE. Here the CDR3 DNA reads TGTGCCAGCAGCCCCCGGACAATATCGGGGAACACTGAAGCTTTCTTT. Translating gives CASSPRTISGNTEAFF.

The genes are TRBV20-1 and TRBJ2-1; the match to TRBD2 covers 13 bases. The junction had 5 bases not matched to a gene; V was cut back by 2 bases and J by 7 bases. Looked up from germline, CDR1 is DFQATT and CDR2 is SNEGSKA (reference sequence). The CDR3 length is 15 residues. CDR3 loop: CSARQTSGGANEQFF. The CDR3 DNA reads TGCAGTGCTAGACAAACTAGCGGGGGGGCTAATGAGCAGTTCTTC.

This clonotype showed up just a few times. The V call is TRBV7-3, the J call TRBJ2-5; tentative D call: TRBD1 (6 bases). Per germline, CDR1 SGHTA and CDR2 FQGTGA. This CDR3 has 14 residues. The germline V and J ends were trimmed by 5 bases and 3 bases, with 13 bases remaining between them. The DNA for the CDR3 is TGTGCCAGCAGCCCGGGACATCTAAAAGAGACCCAGTACTTC. Translating gives CASSPGHLKETQYF. Filled out from reference TRBV7-3 and TRBJ2-5, the complete variable domain reads GAGVSQTPSNKVTEKGKYVELRCDPISGHTALYWYRQSLGQGPEFLIYFQGTGAADDSGLPNDRFFAVRPEGSVSTLKIQRTERGDSAVYLCASSPGHLKETQYFGPGTRLLVL.

This clonotype showed up many times. The chain couples TRBV6-2 or TRBV6-3 to TRBJ2-7; no reliable D call. The germline V gene encodes CDR1 MNHEY and CDR2 SVGEGT. Trimming stripped 5 bases from V and 6 bases from J, with 11 bases between. The CDR3 extends over 12 amino acids. The CDR3 loop reads CASSTYKGEQYF. CDR3 in DNA: TGTGCCAGCAGTACTTACAAAGGCGAGCAGTACTTC.

This clonotype came up a few times. A junction end diverges from the germline sequence, so it may reflect a read error. The chain joins TRBV7-7 to TRBJ2-5, with TRBD2 matching 9 bases. Germline CDR1 reads SSHAT; CDR2 reads FNYEAQ (reference sequence). The CDR3 runs 15 residues. CDR3 sequence: CASSPPGTSKETQYF. Here the CDR3 DNA reads TGTGCTAGCAGCCCACCCGGGACTAGCAAAGAGACCCAGTACTTC.

This clonotype turned up a few times. The CDR3 region has the DNA TGTGCCAGCAGCTTAGGGGATGGCGGGGGTCAGTTACCCAAAAACATTCAGTACTTC. This translates into CASSLGDGGGQLPKNIQYF. This sequence joins TRBV11-2 and TRBJ2-4; 7 positions match TRBD2. CDR3 size: 19 residues. The V gene end was trimmed by 1 base and the J gene end by 2 bases; junction bases not matched to a gene: 14. Germline CDR1 SGHAT, CDR2 FQNNGV.